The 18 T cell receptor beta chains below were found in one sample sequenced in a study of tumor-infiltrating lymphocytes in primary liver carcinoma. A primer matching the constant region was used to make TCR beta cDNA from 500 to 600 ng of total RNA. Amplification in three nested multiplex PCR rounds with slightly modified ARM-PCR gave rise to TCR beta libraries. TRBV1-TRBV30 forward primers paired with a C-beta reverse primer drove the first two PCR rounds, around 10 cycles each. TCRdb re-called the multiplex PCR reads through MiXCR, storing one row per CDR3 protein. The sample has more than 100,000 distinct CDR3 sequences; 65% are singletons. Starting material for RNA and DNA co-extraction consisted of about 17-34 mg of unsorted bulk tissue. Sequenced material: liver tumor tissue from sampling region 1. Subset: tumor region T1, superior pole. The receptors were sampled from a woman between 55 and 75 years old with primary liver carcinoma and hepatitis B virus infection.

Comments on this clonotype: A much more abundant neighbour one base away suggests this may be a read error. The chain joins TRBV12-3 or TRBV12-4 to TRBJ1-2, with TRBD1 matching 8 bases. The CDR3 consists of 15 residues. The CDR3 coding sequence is TGTGCCAGCAGTTTGGACAGGGTATATTTCTATGACTACACCTTC. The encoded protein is CASSLDRVYFYDYTF.

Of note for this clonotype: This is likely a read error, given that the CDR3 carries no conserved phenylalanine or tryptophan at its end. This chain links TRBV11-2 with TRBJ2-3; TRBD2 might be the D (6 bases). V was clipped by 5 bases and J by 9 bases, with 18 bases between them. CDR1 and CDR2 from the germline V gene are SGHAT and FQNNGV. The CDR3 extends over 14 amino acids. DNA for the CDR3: TGTGCCAGCAGCCTGGGACTGCCCACAGTCACGCAGTATTCT. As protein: CASSLGLPTVTQYS.

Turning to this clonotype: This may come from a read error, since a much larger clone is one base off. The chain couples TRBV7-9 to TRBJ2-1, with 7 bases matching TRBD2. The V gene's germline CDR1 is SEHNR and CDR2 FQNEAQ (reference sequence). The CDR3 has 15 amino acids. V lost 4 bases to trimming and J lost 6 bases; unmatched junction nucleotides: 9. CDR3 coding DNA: TGTGCCAGCAGCTCCTCCGTGACTAGCCCCAATGAGCAGTTCTTC. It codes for CASSSSVTSPNEQFF.

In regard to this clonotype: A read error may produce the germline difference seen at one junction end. CDR3 loop: CASSARTAPIEKYF. The CDR3 bases are TGCGCCAGCAGCGCGAGGACGGCCCCAATCGAGAAGTACTTC. This rearrangement joins TRBV11-3 to TRBJ2-7, with D hard to call. Germline lookup yields CDR1 SGHNT and CDR2 YENEEA. The CDR3 loop spans 14 amino acids. Complete variable domain (other parts from reference TRBV11-3 and TRBJ2-7): EAGVVQSPRYKIIEKKQPVAFWCNPISGHNTLYWYLQNLGQGPELLIRYENEEAVDDSQLPKDRFSAERLKGVDSTLKIQPAELGDSAVYLCASSARTAPIEKYFGPGTRLTVT.

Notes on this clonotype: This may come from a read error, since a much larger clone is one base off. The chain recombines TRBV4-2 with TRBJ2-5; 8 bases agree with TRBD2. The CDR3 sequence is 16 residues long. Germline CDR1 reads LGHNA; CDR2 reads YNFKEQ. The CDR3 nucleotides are TGTGCCAGCAGCTCGACTAGCGTCAATTCGAGGGAGACCCAGTGCTTC. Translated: CASSSTSVNSRETQCF.

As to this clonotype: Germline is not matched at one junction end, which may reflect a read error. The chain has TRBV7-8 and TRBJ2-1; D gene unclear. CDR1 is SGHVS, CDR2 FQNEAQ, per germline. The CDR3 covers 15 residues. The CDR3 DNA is TGTGCCAGCAGCCCGCGCGTGCGAGTGTTCATTGGGCAGTCCTTC. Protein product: CASSPRVRVFIGQSF.

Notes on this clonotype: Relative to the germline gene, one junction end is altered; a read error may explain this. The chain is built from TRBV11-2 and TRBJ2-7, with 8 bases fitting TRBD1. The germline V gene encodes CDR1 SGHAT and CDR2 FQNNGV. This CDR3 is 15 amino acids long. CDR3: CASSRGTGESYEHYF. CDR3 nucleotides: TGTGCCAGCAGCCGAGGGACAGGTGAGTCCTACGAGCATTACTTC.

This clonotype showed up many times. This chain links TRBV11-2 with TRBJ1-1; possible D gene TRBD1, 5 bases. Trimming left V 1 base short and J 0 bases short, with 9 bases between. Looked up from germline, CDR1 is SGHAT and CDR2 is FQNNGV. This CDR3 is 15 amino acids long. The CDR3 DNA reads TGTGCCAGCAGCTTAGGGGGCGGGATGAACACTGAAGCTTTCTTT. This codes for CASSLGGGMNTEAFF.

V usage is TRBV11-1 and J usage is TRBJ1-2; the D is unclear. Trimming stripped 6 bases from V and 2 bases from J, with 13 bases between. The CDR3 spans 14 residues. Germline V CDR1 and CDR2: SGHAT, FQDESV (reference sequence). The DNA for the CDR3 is TGTGCCAGCAGTCAAGGACCTACCAACTATGGCTACACCTTC. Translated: CASSQGPTNYGYTF.

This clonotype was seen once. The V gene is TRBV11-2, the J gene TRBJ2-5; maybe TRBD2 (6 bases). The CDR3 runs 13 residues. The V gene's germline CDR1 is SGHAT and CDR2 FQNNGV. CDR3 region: CTSSPTGATTQYF. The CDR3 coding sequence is TGTACAAGCAGCCCCACGGGAGCCACCACCCAGTACTTC.

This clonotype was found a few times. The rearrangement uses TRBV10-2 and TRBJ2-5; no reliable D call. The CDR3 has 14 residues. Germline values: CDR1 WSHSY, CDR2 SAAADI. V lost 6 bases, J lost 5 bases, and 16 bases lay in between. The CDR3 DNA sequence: TGCGCCAGCAGCCCCCCTGGTAGTGGGGAGACCCAGTACTTC. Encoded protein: CASSPPGSGETQYF.

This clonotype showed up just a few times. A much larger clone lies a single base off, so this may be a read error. The CDR3 region is CASSLRSRWTGTQYF. The CDR3 nucleotides are TGTGCCAGCAGCTTGCGGAGCCGATGGACAGGTACGCAGTATTTT. The rearrangement links TRBV5-4 to TRBJ2-3, with 7 bases fitting TRBD1. CDR3 length: 15 amino acids. Germline V gene data show CDR1 as SGHNT and CDR2 as YYREEE (reference sequence).

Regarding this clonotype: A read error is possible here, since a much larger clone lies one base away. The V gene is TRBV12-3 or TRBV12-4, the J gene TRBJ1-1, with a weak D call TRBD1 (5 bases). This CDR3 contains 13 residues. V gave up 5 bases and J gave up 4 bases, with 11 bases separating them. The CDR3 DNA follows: TGTGCCAGCAGTATAGGGACGGGCACTGAAGCTTTCTTT. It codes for CASSIGTGTEAFF.

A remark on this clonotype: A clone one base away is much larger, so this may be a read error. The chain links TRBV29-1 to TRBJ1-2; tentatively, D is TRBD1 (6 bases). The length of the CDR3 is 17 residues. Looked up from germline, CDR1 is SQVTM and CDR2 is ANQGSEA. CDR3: CGVGGQSVLQVDYGYTF. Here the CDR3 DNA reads TGCGGCGTTGGGGGGCAGAGCGTCCTCCAGGTAGATTATGGCTACACCTTC.

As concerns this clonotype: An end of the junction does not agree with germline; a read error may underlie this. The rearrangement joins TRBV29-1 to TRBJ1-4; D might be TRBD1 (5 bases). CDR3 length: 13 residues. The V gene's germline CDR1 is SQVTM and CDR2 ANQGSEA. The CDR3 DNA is TGCAGCGCTTGGTCAGGGTCTGGTGAAAAACTGCTTTTT. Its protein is CSAWSGSGEKLLF.

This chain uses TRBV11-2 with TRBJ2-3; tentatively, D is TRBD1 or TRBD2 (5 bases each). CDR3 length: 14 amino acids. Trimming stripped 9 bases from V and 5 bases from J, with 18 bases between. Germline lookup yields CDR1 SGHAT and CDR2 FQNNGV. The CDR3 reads CASSPGPRIDTQYF. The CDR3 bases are TGTGCCAGTAGCCCGGGACCCCGCATAGATACGCAGTATTTT.

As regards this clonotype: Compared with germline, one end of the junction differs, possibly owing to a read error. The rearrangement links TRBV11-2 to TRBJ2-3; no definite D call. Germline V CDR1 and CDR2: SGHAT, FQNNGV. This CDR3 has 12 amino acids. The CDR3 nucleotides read TGTGCCATCAGCTTAGTTGGAGATACGCCGTATTTT. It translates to CAISLVGDTPYF.

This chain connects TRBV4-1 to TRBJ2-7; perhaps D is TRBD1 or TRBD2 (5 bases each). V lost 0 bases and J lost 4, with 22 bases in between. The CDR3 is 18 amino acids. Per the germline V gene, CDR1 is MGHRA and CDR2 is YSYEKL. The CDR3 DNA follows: TGCGCCAGCAGCCAAGATCATGATCGGGACGCCCTTTTATACGAGCAGTACTTC. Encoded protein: CASSQDHDRDALLYEQYF.